Sequencing of this T cell receptor (beta chain) was carried out in a study of OX40 agonist ivuxolimab in advanced cancers. Study-wide context: Males comprised 75% to 90% of the group, whose mean age was about 62 years (range 23 to 79). General study results and limits: Low normalized T-cell clonal expansion was also seen in some nonresponders.

This clone came up a few times. The antigen remains undetermined. Measured with immunoSEQ multiplex PCR; TCRdb has only the in-frame clones, and not every one. The profile shows 30,000 to 45,000 clones, more than 65% of them singletons. Germline V gives CDR1 SGHNT, CDR2 YYREEE (reference sequence). J lost 5 bases, V lost 2 bases, and 2 bases had no gene match. The CDR3 is 13 amino acids. The clonotype was recovered from an adult with an advanced solid tumor such as melanoma, head and neck, liver or kidney cancer. The rearrangement joins TRBV5-4 to TRBJ1-1; 8 bases map to TRBD1. The sample here was CD4+ or CD8+ T cells sorted from blood, taken in a trial of the OX40 agonist ivuxolimab. In DNA, the CDR3 is TGTGCCAGCAGCTTACAGGGGGGGACTGAAGCTTTCTTT. Translation: CASSLQGGTEAFF.